This T cell receptor (beta chain) was identified in a study of control samples from healthy donors and cancer patients. Measured with immunoSEQ multiplex PCR; TCRdb has only the in-frame clones, and not every one. The profile covers 60,000 or so clones, with nearly 90% appearing a single time and around 3.8% taken by the ten largest. The sample holds one count of this clone. Per the germline V gene, CDR1 is SGHAT and CDR2 is FQNNGV. The length of the CDR3 is 15 residues. V lost 5 bases and J 7 bases, leaving 15 bases between the germline ends. J is TRBJ1-6 and V is TRBV11-2, with D possibly TRBD1 on 6 matching bases. The sequence came from a man aged 50-60 years in good health. Material for sequencing was blood. The CDR3 DNA sequence: TGTGCCAGCAGCCTAACGGACAGTCGCAATTCACCCCTCCACTTT. Its translation: CASSLTDSRNSPLHF.